Each of the 30 T cell receptor beta chains below was sequenced from the same sample in a study of T cells in Graves' hyperthyroidism and ophthalmopathy. TCR beta CDR3 regions were amplified from RNA transcripts. The HTBI set primed first-round TCR CDR3 RT-PCR. TCRdb re-derived calls from the multiplex PCR reads in MiXCR, one entry per CDR3 protein. The sample holds hundreds of thousands of distinct CDR3 sequences, over 35% seen once. The sample taken for sequencing was blood. The receptors were sampled from a man aged 18 to 30 with Graves' hyperthyroidism.

This clonotype appeared a few times. The DNA of the CDR3 is TGTGCCAGCAGCTTAAAGACCGGCGGCAGTGAAAAACTGTTTTTT. Amino acid sequence: CASSLKTGGSEKLFF. The chain recombines TRBV7-9 with TRBJ1-4; D remains ambiguous. Germline V gene lookup returns CDR1 SEHNR and CDR2 FQNEAQ (reference sequence). The CDR3 is 15 amino acids. The V and J ends lost 2 bases and 7 bases respectively, with 14 bases between them.

The chain uses TRBV7-8 and TRBJ1-5; D is unclear. This CDR3 spans 14 amino acids. Germline CDR1 reads SGHVS; CDR2 reads FQNEAQ. Trimming took off 5 bases at V and 7 bases at J, with 15 bases between the two ends. The CDR3 nucleotides read TGTGCCAGCAGCCAAAACTCCGGGGAGCAGCCCCAGCATTTT. Protein: CASSQNSGEQPQHF. Filled out from reference TRBV7-8 and TRBJ1-5, the complete variable domain reads GAGVSQSPRYKVAKRGQDVALRCDPISGHVSLFWYQQALGQGPEFLTYFQNEAQLDKSGLPSDRFFAERPEGSVSTLKIQRTQQEDSAVYLCASSQNSGEQPQHFGDGTRLSIL.

The chain couples TRBV5-1 to TRBJ2-5, with TRBD2 matching 14 bases. The ends lost 4 bases at V and 2 bases at J; junction bases unmatched: 4. Germline V lookup: CDR1 SGHRS, CDR2 YFSETQ. This CDR3 is built from 16 residues. The chain's CDR3 is CASSGGLAGEQETQYF. The CDR3 region has the DNA TGCGCCAGCAGCGGGGGACTAGCGGGGGAACAAGAGACCCAGTACTTC.

This clonotype was detected many times. CDR3 loop: CASSLTSQGLETQYF. In nucleotides, the CDR3 is TGTGCCAGCAGCTTAACAAGTCAAGGGTTGGAGACCCAGTACTTC. This chain uses TRBV7-3 with TRBJ2-5; D is undetermined. Germline-derived CDR1 and CDR2 are SGHTA and FQGTGA. This CDR3 spans 15 amino acids. With 0 bases removed from V and 5 bases from J, the gap between germline ends came to 13 bases.

The chain has TRBV25-1 and TRBJ1-1; TRBD1 agrees at 10 bases. J lost 5 bases, V lost 2 bases, and 2 bases had no gene match. The CDR3 contains 14 residues. Germline assignment: CDR1 MGHDK and CDR2 SYGVNS. CDR3 sequence reads: CASSEQGQGTEAFF. CDR3 bases: TGTGCCAGCAGTGAACAGGGACAGGGGACTGAAGCTTTCTTT.

This clonotype has at least ten counts. The rearrangement links TRBV15 to TRBJ2-7, with TRBD2 matching 10 bases. CDR3 size: 15 residues. Germline assignment: CDR1 LNHNV and CDR2 YYDKDF (reference sequence). With V trimmed by 1 base and J by 7 bases, 7 bases remained unmatched. This CDR3 reads CATSRGLAGVSEQYF. The DNA of the CDR3 is TGTGCCACCAGCAGAGGGCTAGCGGGAGTCTCGGAGCAGTACTTC.

Comments on this clonotype: A read error is possible here, since a much larger clone lies one base away. The chain recombines TRBV9 with TRBJ1-5, with D perhaps TRBD1 (5 bases). V lost 0 bases and J lost 7, with 11 bases in between. The CDR3 loop spans 14 amino acids. CDR1 SGDLS and CDR2 YYNGEE come from the germline V gene. The chain's CDR3 is CASSVDGWGQPQHF. The CDR3 region has the DNA TGTGCCAGCAGCGTAGATGGGTGGGGGCAGCCCCAGCATTTT.

The chain recombines TRBV29-1 with TRBJ2-2; TRBD1 is a possible D gene (5 bases). Looked up from germline, CDR1 is SQVTM and CDR2 is ANQGSEA. Trimming shortened V by 7 bases and J by 1 base, and 7 bases separated the two germline ends. The CDR3 has 12 residues. CDR3 sequence (DNA): TGCAGCGGGCAGGGGAACACCGGGGAGCTGTTTTTT. Translating it yields CSGQGNTGELFF.

Ten or more counts support this clonotype. An end of the junction differs from the germline gene, which may be a read error. The chain links TRBV25-1 to TRBJ2-5; D not certain. The CDR3 length is 12 residues. CDR1 and CDR2 (germline): MGHDK, SYGVNS. CDR3 amino acids: CASSDPTGGLVF. The CDR3 coding sequence is TGTGCCAGCAGTGACCCCACGGGCGGCCTCGTCTTC.

This clonotype was recorded at least ten times. This chain uses TRBV9 with TRBJ2-2; perhaps TRBD1 as D (5 bases). The CDR3 spans 14 residues. Germline values: CDR1 SGDLS, CDR2 YYNGEE. Trimming removed 4 bases from V and 5 bases from J, with 12 bases in between. CDR3 sequence reads: CASSSQTVTGELFF. The CDR3 nucleotides read TGTGCCAGCAGCTCACAGACAGTAACCGGGGAGCTGTTTTTT. Together with reference TRBV9 and TRBJ2-2, the CDR3 gives the full variable domain: DSGVTQTPKHLITATGQRVTLRCSPRSGDLSVYWYQQSLDQGLQFLIQYYNGEERAKGNILERFSAQQFPDLHSELNLSSLELGDSALYFCASSSQTVTGELFFGEGSRLTVL.

This clonotype has ten or more counts. The gene calls are TRBV2 and TRBJ2-7; 7 nucleotides line up with TRBD1. V was pared by 8 bases and J by 1 base, with 8 bases of the junction left unmatched. Per the germline V gene, CDR1 is SNHLY and CDR2 is FYNNEI. The CDR3 is 14 amino acids. The CDR3: CASCYRGASYEQYF. The CDR3 coding sequence is TGTGCCAGCTGCTACAGGGGTGCTTCCTACGAGCAGTACTTC.

Concerning this clonotype: This may come from a read error, since a much larger clone is one base off. This rearrangement joins TRBV9 to TRBJ1-1; no clear D gene. The V end lost 0 bases, the J end lost 10 bases, and 16 bases lay between the germline ends. The CDR3 runs to 14 residues. From germline, CDR1 is SGDLS and CDR2 YYNGEE. CDR3 nucleotides: TGTGCCAGCAGCGTAGTTGAGGAGGTGGCTGGAGCTTTCTTT. Amino acid sequence: CASSVVEEVAGAFF. The variable domain in full, completed from reference TRBV9 and TRBJ1-1, reads DSGVTQTPKHLITATGQRVTLRCSPRSGDLSVYWYQQSLDQGLQFLIQYYNGEERAKGNILERFSAQQFPDLHSELNLSSLELGDSALYFCASSVVEEVAGAFFGQGTRLTVV.

V gene TRBV7-9 combines with J gene TRBJ1-2; D not resolved. Germline values: CDR1 SEHNR, CDR2 FQNEAQ (reference sequence). The length of the CDR3 is 12 residues. The ends were cut back, 2 bases at V and 8 bases at J, with 9 bases in the middle. The CDR3 sequence is CASSLSGRGYTF. The CDR3, as DNA: TGTGCCAGCAGCTTATCCGGTCGAGGCTACACCTTC. Using reference TRBV7-9 and TRBJ1-2 for the parts outside the CDR3, the full variable domain is DTGVSQNPRHKITKRGQNVTFRCDPISEHNRLYWYRQTLGQGPEFLTYFQNEAQLEKSRLLSDRFSAERPKGSFSTLEIQRTEQGDSAMYLCASSLSGRGYTFGSGTRLTVV.

The V gene is TRBV20-1, the J gene TRBJ1-5, with TRBD1 matching over 10 bases. From germline, CDR1 is DFQATT and CDR2 SNEGSKA (reference sequence). The V and J ends lost 0 bases and 5 bases, in that order; junction bases with no gene match: 7. The CDR3 consists of 16 residues. CDR3 in DNA: TGCAGTGCTAGAGAAGGGACAGGGGAGATGGATCAGCCCCAGCATTTT. This translates into CSAREGTGEMDQPQHF.

The gene calls are TRBV24-1 and TRBJ2-5; 7 bases agree with TRBD1. Trimming at V came to 7 bases and at J to 2 bases, leaving 9 bases not matched to a gene. Germline loops: CDR1 KGHDR, CDR2 SFDVKD. The CDR3 loop spans 15 amino acids. The CDR3: CATSSHGTEQETQYF. CDR3 coding DNA: TGTGCCACCAGCTCTCACGGGACAGAGCAAGAGACCCAGTACTTC.

The V call is TRBV4-3, the J call TRBJ1-5; D gene unclear. Looked up from germline, CDR1 is LGHNA and CDR2 is YSLEER. There are 13 residues in the CDR3. V dropped 1 base and J dropped 7 bases, with 8 bases sitting between them. The chain's CDR3 is CASSQGRWQPQHF. In DNA, the CDR3 is TGCGCCAGCAGCCAAGGGCGTTGGCAGCCCCAGCATTTT.

The chain links TRBV10-3 to TRBJ2-6; D gene uncertain. The germline V and J ends were trimmed by 4 bases and 5 bases, with 6 bases remaining between them. This CDR3 has 13 amino acids. Germline CDR1 is ENHRY and CDR2 is SYGVKD. The DNA of the CDR3 is TGTGCCATCAGTGTTCAGAGGGCCAACGTCCTGACTTTC. This sequence encodes CAISVQRANVLTF.

As to this clonotype: It is likely a read error, because the conserved phenylalanine at the end of the CDR3 is missing. The V call is TRBV12-3 or TRBV12-4, the J call TRBJ1-1; possibly TRBD1 for D (6 bases). The CDR3 spans 15 residues. The V and J ends lost 8 bases and 5 bases respectively, with 21 bases between them. The CDR3 is CASAERGGAWTEAFS. The DNA for the CDR3 is TGTGCCAGCGCCGAGAGGGGGGGGGCATGGACTGAAGCTTTCTCT.

This clonotype has ten or more counts. The V call is TRBV9, the J call TRBJ2-7; 10 positions agree with TRBD2. The J segment lost 5 bases and the V segment lost 4 bases, leaving 6 bases of the junction unmatched. CDR1 is SGDLS, CDR2 YYNGEE, per germline. The CDR3 sequence is 14 residues long. CDR3 residues: CASSPGTSVDEQYF. CDR3 sequence (DNA): TGTGCCAGCAGCCCCGGGACTAGCGTCGACGAGCAGTACTTC. Looking up the rest from reference TRBV9 and TRBJ2-7 gives the full variable domain: DSGVTQTPKHLITATGQRVTLRCSPRSGDLSVYWYQQSLDQGLQFLIQYYNGEERAKGNILERFSAQQFPDLHSELNLSSLELGDSALYFCASSPGTSVDEQYFGPGTRLTVT.

The chain recombines TRBV9 with TRBJ1-2; 7 bases align to TRBD1. Germline V gene sequence: CDR1 SGDLS, CDR2 YYNGEE. CDR3 length: 17 residues. Trimming took 4 bases from V and 5 from J; bases not matched to a gene: 17. In nucleotides, the CDR3 is TGTGCCAGCAGCCTACGAGGGGGCAGAGTCTGGAATTATGGCTACACCTTC. It is translated as CASSLRGGRVWNYGYTF.

The J gene is TRBJ2-2, the V gene TRBV6-5; 7 nucleotides align to TRBD1. V gave up 5 bases and J gave up 4 bases; unmatched junction bases: 7. This CDR3 comprises 15 residues. Germline V lookup: CDR1 MNHEY, CDR2 SVGAGI. The CDR3 DNA reads as TGTGCCAGCAGTGAGGAGCCAGGGGGCACCGGGGAGCTGTTTTTT. Residues: CASSEEPGGTGELFF.

This clonotype was detected ten times or more. The chain joins TRBV11-2 to TRBJ1-1; D might be TRBD1 (5 bases). The germline V gene encodes CDR1 SGHAT and CDR2 FQNNGV. CDR3 length equals 14 residues. Trimming cost V 0 bases and J 3 bases, with 8 bases left between them. CDR3 nucleotide sequence: TGTGCCAGCAGCTTAGACCAAGGGGACACTGAAGCTTTCTTT. It yields the protein CASSLDQGDTEAFF.

The chain has TRBV11-2 and TRBJ1-4; D possibly corresponds to TRBD1 (5 bases). Trimming left V 4 bases short and J 5 bases short, with 14 bases between. Germline CDR1 reads SGHAT; CDR2 reads FQNNGV. The CDR3 consists of 15 residues. CDR3 nucleotide sequence: TGTGCCAGCAGCTCTCGGGGCATTGGAAATGAAAAACTGTTTTTT. Translated: CASSSRGIGNEKLFF.

The rearrangement uses TRBV2 and TRBJ1-2; no definite D call. The CDR3 runs 14 residues. With 2 bases removed from V and 1 base from J, the gap between germline ends came to 8 bases. Per germline, CDR1 SNHLY and CDR2 FYNNEI. CDR3 bases: TGTGCCAGCAGTGAACGCAGTTTTAACTATGGCTACACCTTC. Translating gives CASSERSFNYGYTF.

This rearrangement joins TRBV2 to TRBJ2-5; 9 positions match TRBD1. Germline CDR1 and CDR2: SNHLY and FYNNEI. The CDR3 runs to 12 residues. Trimming removed 3 bases from V and 11 bases from J; junction bases left unmatched: 4. CDR3 sequence: CASSDDRGNQYF. CDR3 nucleotide sequence: TGTGCCAGCAGTGACGACAGGGGGAATCAGTACTTC.

The sample holds many counts of this clonotype. The rearrangement uses TRBV2 and TRBJ2-7, with a possible D match to TRBD1 (6 bases). Per germline, CDR1 SNHLY and CDR2 FYNNEI. V lost 6 bases to trimming and J lost 5 bases, with 14 bases between them. The CDR3 runs 13 residues. The CDR3 loop reads CASRTNRVDEQYF. Written as DNA, the CDR3 is TGTGCCAGCAGAACCAACAGGGTCGACGAGCAGTACTTC.

This clonotype was found a few times. This chain links TRBV5-6 with TRBJ2-5; TRBD1 matches at 11 bases. Germline V gene data show CDR1 as SGHDT and CDR2 as YYEEEE. CDR3 size: 15 residues. V lost 0 bases and J lost 3; bases outside the gene matches: 1. Here the CDR3 reads CASSLVGQGEETQYF. The CDR3, as DNA: TGTGCCAGCAGCTTGGTGGGACAGGGGGAAGAGACCCAGTACTTC.

This clonotype has a handful of counts. The V call is TRBV19, the J call TRBJ1-1, with 9 bases identical to TRBD1. After removal of 5 bases from V and 3 bases from J, the junction contained 7 bases not matched to a gene. Germline CDR1 LNHDA, CDR2 SQIVND (reference sequence). The CDR3 covers 15 residues. This chain's CDR3 is CASSARTGEYTEAFF. The CDR3 nucleotides are TGTGCCAGTAGTGCCCGGACAGGGGAGTACACTGAAGCTTTCTTT.

The chain couples TRBV7-8 to TRBJ1-2, with 7 bases that match TRBD1. With 4 bases clipped from V and 5 bases from J, the junction kept 10 bases outside the gene matches. CDR1 is SGHVS and CDR2 is FQNEAQ in the germline V gene. The CDR3 is made up of 15 amino acids. The CDR3 coding sequence is TGTGCCAGCAGCTCCCGGACAGGCCTGCGGTATGGCTACACCTTC. It translates to CASSSRTGLRYGYTF.

This clonotype occurred a few times. The genes are TRBV6-5 and TRBJ1-1, with TRBD1 matching over 7 bases. V was pared by 0 bases and J by 3 bases, with 4 bases of the junction left unmatched. This CDR3 has 15 amino acids. Germline values: CDR1 MNHEY, CDR2 SVGAGI. The CDR3 loop is CASSYSTGIDTEAFF. CDR3 in DNA: TGTGCCAGCAGTTACTCGACAGGGATTGACACTGAAGCTTTCTTT.